The next 4 T cell receptor beta chains were all read from a single sample in a study of blood T cell repertoires in COVID-19. Libraries were prepared by immunoSEQ multiplex PCR; TCRdb keeps only in-frame clonotypes and omits some of them. The repertoire holds some 41,000 clones, with 82% as singletons. The sequenced material came from peripheral blood. The receptor set was obtained from a woman aged 70 to 79 with acute or convalescent COVID-19.

This chain connects TRBV2 to TRBJ1-2; maybe TRBD1 (6 bases). This CDR3 contains 15 residues. Germline loops: CDR1 SNHLY, CDR2 FYNNEI. Trimming took off 4 bases at V and 0 bases at J, with 12 bases between the two ends. The CDR3 region is CASSGWTEANYGYTF. The CDR3 DNA is TGTGCCAGCAGTGGGTGGACAGAAGCTAACTATGGCTACACCTTC.

The chain is built from TRBV7-9 and TRBJ1-2, with TRBD1 as a possible D gene (5 bases). V lost 1 base, J lost 4 bases, and 10 bases lay in between. The germline V gene has CDR1 SEHNR and CDR2 FQNEAQ (reference sequence). The CDR3 has 14 residues. CDR3 sequence: CASSLGQRSYGYTF. CDR3 nucleotides: TGTGCCAGCAGCTTAGGACAGCGAAGCTATGGCTACACCTTC.

The chain combines TRBV11-3 with TRBJ2-1, with 8 bases aligning to TRBD1. Looked up from germline, CDR1 is SGHNT and CDR2 is YENEEA. V lost 2 bases to trimming and J lost 3 bases; unmatched junction nucleotides: 3. CDR3 length: 15 residues. In DNA, the CDR3 is TGTGCCAGCAGCTTAAGGACAGGGTACTACAATGAGCAGTTCTTC. Protein product: CASSLRTGYYNEQFF.

The V gene is TRBV14, the J gene TRBJ2-6, with a tentative D call TRBD1 (5 bases). V was cut by 5 bases and J by 0 bases, with 20 bases left in between. CDR1 and CDR2 from the germline V gene are SGHDN and FVKESK. The CDR3 totals 19 residues. The CDR3: CASSSGQFGAFSGANVLTF. CDR3 sequence (DNA): TGTGCCAGCAGCTCAGGACAATTTGGTGCATTCTCTGGGGCCAACGTCCTGACTTTC. Drawing the rest from reference TRBV14 and TRBJ2-6, the complete variable domain is EAGVTQFPSHSVIEKGQTVTLRCDPISGHDNLYWYRRVMGKEIKFLLHFVKESKQDESGMPNNRFLAERTGGTYSTLKVQPAELEDSGVYFCASSSGQFGAFSGANVLTFGAGSRLTVL.